This TCR beta chain comes out of a study of cytomegalovirus exposure and HLA in healthy donors. Germline V gene sequence: CDR1 MDHEN, CDR2 SYDVKM. CDR3 size: 17 residues. With V trimmed by 4 bases and J by 4 bases, 15 bases remained unmatched. Amplification used 60 Vbeta primers and 13 Jbeta primers. The table came from immunoSEQ multiplex PCR; TCRdb's copy has only in-frame clones and leaves some out. This table holds 150,000 to 200,000 clones, roughly 73% found once. This chain joins TRBV28 and TRBJ2-7; 8 nucleotides align to TRBD1. The source of this sequence is a male donor in good health and CMV-seronegative. The sample consisted of PBMCs. DNA of the CDR3: TGTGCCAGCAGTTATTACACAGGGGGGTCCTATAGGTACGAGCAGTACTTC. It translates to CASSYYTGGSYRYEQYF.